The T cell receptor beta chain under discussion was sequenced for a study of blood T cells in healthy people across ages. A remark on this clonotype: Its specificity is unknown.

The germline CDR1 and CDR2 sequences are SEHNR and FQNEAQ (reference sequence). CDR3 length: 17 residues. Study-level points and caveats: More naive CD4+ cells and higher diversity were found in long-lived than in aged donors.

Total RNA extraction produced at least 5.5 micrograms (per sample) for the study. Primed by a sample-barcoded 5' primer and a J-beta primer mix, a second PCR proceeded for roughly 6 to 12 cycles. TCRdb itself ran the 5' RACE reads through MiXCR, one entry per CDR3 protein. The sample consists of hundreds of thousands of distinct CDR3 sequences, about 28% of them appearing once. The clonotype was recovered from a woman at least 80 years old in good health. The chain uses TRBV7-9 and TRBJ2-1; perhaps TRBD1 as D (6 bases). The closer fit of TRBJ2-7 to the DNA end suggests the J call may be wrong. Sequencing used blood. The CDR3 loop reads CASSGSAGQPTYNEQYF. In DNA, the CDR3 is TGTGCCAGCAGCGGGTCGGCAGGACAGCCTACCTACAATGAGCAGTACTTC.